Listed here are 29 T cell receptor beta chains from one sample, sequenced in a study of beta chain features in type 1 diabetes. General study findings and limits: Moderate yet significant TCRB CDR3 shortening was seen in Type 1 diabetes patients in all four CD4+ subsets.

Their cognate antigens are unknown. Expressed TCRB transcripts were sequenced because the isolated RNA had all been reverse transcribed beforehand. The protocol was immunoSEQ multiplex PCR, while the TCRdb copy is restricted to in-frame clones and leaves out a portion. Among approximately 270,000 clones listed, 14% were seen once. The sample was naive CD4+ T cells from blood. The receptors were sampled from a man aged 30 to 39 with type 1 diabetes.

This clone was counted many times. The chain combines TRBV4-3 with TRBJ2-1; 8 bases align to TRBD2. This CDR3 comprises 14 residues. Per germline, CDR1 LGHNA and CDR2 YSLEER. V shed 1 base, J shed 9 bases, and the junction held 5 bases outside the gene matches. The DNA of the CDR3 is TGCGCCAGCAGCCAAGCCGCGGGAGGTGGTGAGCAGTTCTTC. This encodes CASSQAAGGGEQFF.

The V call is TRBV10-3, the J call TRBJ2-5, with D tentatively TRBD2 (5 bases). The germline V and J ends were trimmed by 2 bases and 7 bases, with 5 bases remaining between them. The CDR3 has 11 amino acids. Germline CDR1 reads ENHRY; CDR2 reads SYGVKD. CDR3: CAISEGGTQYF. The CDR3 bases are TGTGCCATCAGTGAGGGAGGGACCCAGTACTTC.

V and J are TRBV28 and TRBJ1-2; 7 bases agree with TRBD1. Trimming at V came to 3 bases and at J to 3 bases, leaving 10 bases not matched to a gene. The CDR3 consists of 16 residues. CDR1 is MDHEN and CDR2 is SYDVKM in the germline V gene. DNA of the CDR3: TGTGCCAGCAGTTTGCTAGGGGGCGCCCAGGACTATGGCTACACCTTC. It specifies CASSLLGGAQDYGYTF.

The chain has TRBV29-1 and TRBJ1-5; D gene unclear. This CDR3 has 13 amino acids. CDR1 is SQVTM and CDR2 is ANQGSEA in the germline V gene. V was trimmed by 4 bases and J by 3 bases, leaving 10 bases between them. CDR3 in amino acids: CSVGTDTNQPQHF. CDR3 nucleotide sequence: TGCAGCGTTGGGACTGACACCAATCAGCCCCAGCATTTT.

This clone was seen a handful of times. This sequence joins TRBV19 and TRBJ1-1; the D is unclear. The germline V gene has CDR1 LNHDA and CDR2 SQIVND (reference sequence). The ends were cut back, 3 bases at V and 7 bases at J, with 15 bases in the middle. This CDR3 has 14 amino acids. CDR3 sequence: CASSILRADGEAFF. Here the CDR3 DNA reads TGTGCCAGTAGTATCCTCCGTGCGGATGGTGAAGCTTTCTTT.

V and J are TRBV28 and TRBJ2-7; D is ambiguous. Between the trimmed V and J ends, which lost 6 bases and 0 bases, there was a span of 3 bases. CDR1 MDHEN and CDR2 SYDVKM come from the germline V gene. The CDR3 is 11 residues long. The CDR3 is CASSHSYEQYF. In DNA form, the CDR3 reads TGTGCCAGCAGCCACTCCTACGAGCAGTACTTC.

CDR3 nucleotides: TGTGCCAGCAGGGAACAGGAAGCTTTCTTT. It yields the protein CASREQEAFF. This sequence joins TRBV28 and TRBJ1-1; the D is unclear. Between the trimmed V and J ends, which lost 6 bases and 8 bases, there was a span of 7 bases. The CDR3 covers 10 residues. Looked up from germline, CDR1 is MDHEN and CDR2 is SYDVKM.

This chain links TRBV18 with TRBJ2-2, with a weak D call TRBD2 (5 bases). Germline-derived CDR1 and CDR2 are KGHSH and LQKENI. Trimming took off 2 bases at V and 0 bases at J, with 19 bases between the two ends. The CDR3 extends over 19 amino acids. For the CDR3, the DNA is TGTGCCAGCTCACCATTAGGTGGAGGATCAGCTACGAACACCGGGGAGCTGTTTTTT. This encodes CASSPLGGGSATNTGELFF.

This clone was counted a few times. The chain carries TRBV7-2 and TRBJ1-2, with TRBD1 matching 9 bases. Germline values: CDR1 SGHTA, CDR2 FQGNSA. The CDR3 length is 13 residues. After removal of 6 bases from V and 8 bases from J, the junction contained 7 bases not matched to a gene. The DNA of the CDR3 is TGTGCCAGCAGACTCACAGGGGGCGAAGGCTACACCTTC. It yields the protein CASRLTGGEGYTF.

This clone was detected a few times. V is TRBV19 and J is TRBJ2-7; 9 positions match TRBD2. This CDR3 comprises 16 residues. The germline CDR1 and CDR2 sequences are LNHDA and SQIVND (reference sequence). V lost 7 bases, J lost 2 bases, and 12 bases stayed unmatched. CDR3 DNA sequence: TGTGCCAGTAATGCGGGACTAGCTCGGTTACCCTACGAGCAGTACTTC. This gives the protein CASNAGLARLPYEQYF.

This clone was seen a few times. The chain carries TRBV15 and TRBJ2-1; maybe TRBD2 (7 bases). Trimming stripped 6 bases from V and 3 bases from J, with 12 bases between. The CDR3 consists of 14 residues. The germline CDR1 and CDR2 sequences are LNHNV and YYDKDF (reference sequence). The CDR3 region is CATRGGGFYNEQFF. CDR3 sequence (DNA): TGTGCCACCAGGGGAGGGGGTTTCTACAATGAGCAGTTCTTC.

This clone was counted only a few times. The sample contains more than one DNA sequence encoding this CDR3. The V and J genes are TRBV18 and TRBJ2-2; 7 nucleotides match TRBD1. Germline V gene lookup returns CDR1 KGHSH and CDR2 LQKENI. CDR3 length equals 14 residues. Germline trimming cut 2 bases from V and 3 bases from J; bases unmatched to any gene: 0. CDR3 amino acids: CASSPGQDTGELFF. As DNA, the CDR3 is TGTGCCAGCTCACCAGGACAGGACACCGGGGAGCTGTTTTTT. Full variable domain (missing parts from reference TRBV18 and TRBJ2-2): NAGVMQNPRHLVRRRGQEARLRCSPMKGHSHVYWYRQLPEEGLKFMVYLQKENIIDESGMPKERFSAEFPKEGPSILRIQQVVRGDSAAYFCASSPGQDTGELFFGEGSRLTVL.

This chain connects TRBV18 to TRBJ2-1; TRBD1 might be the D (5 bases). The germline V gene has CDR1 KGHSH and CDR2 LQKENI. The CDR3 runs 15 residues. V was pared by 0 bases and J by 7 bases, with 13 bases between. CDR3 in amino acids: CASSPPSSRANEQFF. The CDR3 DNA reads TGTGCCAGCTCACCACCCTCGTCCAGGGCAAATGAGCAGTTCTTC.

This clone occurred a few times. In nucleotides, the CDR3 is TGTGCCAGCTCACCAGGTACTGGGAGGAACACTGAAGCTTTCTTT. As protein: CASSPGTGRNTEAFF. The chain recombines TRBV18 with TRBJ1-1; D remains ambiguous. V dropped 2 bases and J dropped 1 base, with 11 bases sitting between them. The germline CDR1 and CDR2 sequences are KGHSH and LQKENI. The CDR3 extends over 15 amino acids.

The V call is TRBV7-2, the J call TRBJ2-7, with 12 bases matching TRBD2. Losses at the gene ends were 6 bases for V and 0 bases for J; bases not matched to a gene: 15. The CDR3 has 19 amino acids. Looked up from germline, CDR1 is SGHTA and CDR2 is FQGNSA. CDR3 bases: TGTGCCAGCAGGCCCGGGACTAGCGGGCCCGCGCTGAGCTCCTACGAGCAGTACTTC. Translation: CASRPGTSGPALSSYEQYF.

This clone was counted only a few times. The rearrangement uses TRBV5-4 and TRBJ2-7; D is perhaps TRBD2 (5 bases). The V gene lost 0 bases and the J gene lost 6 bases, with 19 bases spanning the gap. Germline lookup yields CDR1 SGHNT and CDR2 YYREEE (reference sequence). This CDR3 spans 16 amino acids. The CDR3 is CASSLDDLAGDGEQYF. The CDR3 nucleotides are TGTGCCAGCAGCTTGGACGATCTGGCGGGTGATGGCGAGCAGTACTTC.

The CDR3 DNA reads as TGTGCCAGCAGTGACTGGACAGGAGGGAAATACAATGAGCAGTTCTTC. This sequence encodes CASSDWTGGKYNEQFF. The gene calls are TRBV25-1 and TRBJ2-1, with TRBD1 as a possible D gene (7 bases). The CDR3 sequence is 16 residues long. Trimming shortened V by 3 bases and J by 4 bases, and 16 bases separated the two germline ends. CDR1 is MGHDK and CDR2 is SYGVNS in the germline V gene.

V is TRBV2 and J is TRBJ2-5; no clear D. The CDR3 totals 12 residues. Per germline, CDR1 SNHLY and CDR2 FYNNEI. Trimming took off 4 bases at V and 5 bases at J, with 8 bases between the two ends. In DNA, the CDR3 is TGTGCCAGCAGTGTCTCGGTCGAGACCCAGTACTTC. Its translation is CASSVSVETQYF.

This rearrangement joins TRBV16 to TRBJ1-2, with D possibly being TRBD1 (6 bases). Germline-derived CDR1 and CDR2 are KGHSY and FQNENV. The CDR3 has 14 amino acids. Trimming pared 2 bases from V and 1 base from J, leaving 8 bases between. The CDR3 sequence is CASSQLQGNYGYTF. The CDR3 nucleotides read TGTGCCAGCAGCCAACTACAGGGTAACTATGGCTACACCTTC.

In its sample, this clone was seen a few times. The chain employs TRBV28 and TRBJ1-4, with a possible D match to TRBD1 (6 bases). This CDR3 is built from 15 residues. Trimming removed 5 bases at V and 0 bases at J, with 10 bases between. Germline CDR1 reads MDHEN; CDR2 reads SYDVKM. The CDR3 DNA reads as TGTGCCAGCAGTCCGGGACACGCAACTAATGAAAAACTGTTTTTT. This translates into CASSPGHATNEKLFF.

The sample holds a few counts of this clone. This sequence joins TRBV29-1 and TRBJ1-2; possible D gene TRBD1, 6 bases. This CDR3 comprises 22 residues. V dropped 6 bases and J dropped 0 bases, with 38 bases sitting between them. Germline V CDR1 and CDR2: SQVTM, ANQGSEA. The CDR3 here is CSVTEWGGQGSYLWSANYGYTF. CDR3 sequence (DNA): TGCAGCGTGACGGAATGGGGTGGTCAGGGGAGCTATTTGTGGTCAGCTAACTATGGCTACACCTTC.

The V gene is TRBV5-4, the J gene TRBJ2-7, with 8 positions matching TRBD1. CDR1 is SGHNT, CDR2 YYREEE, per germline (reference sequence). The CDR3 has 15 residues. With V trimmed by 5 bases and J by 0 bases, 7 bases remained unmatched. The CDR3 DNA is TGTGCCAGCAGACGAGACAGGGGATTCTCCTACGAGCAGTACTTC. Amino acids: CASRRDRGFSYEQYF.

The table lists this clone with a few counts. This rearrangement joins TRBV30 to TRBJ1-1; D is undetermined. Germline lookup yields CDR1 GTSNPN and CDR2 SVGIG (reference sequence). Trimming took off 3 bases at V and 5 bases at J, with 7 bases between the two ends. The CDR3 length is 11 residues. In DNA form, the CDR3 reads TGTGCCTGGAGGAGATTAACTGAAGCTTTCTTT. Amino acids: CAWRRLTEAFF.

This rearrangement joins TRBV7-2 to TRBJ2-1, with D possibly matching TRBD2 (6 bases). This CDR3 is 14 amino acids long. Germline assignment: CDR1 SGHTA and CDR2 FQGNSA. V was cut by 3 bases and J by 6 bases, with 12 bases left in between. This CDR3 is CASSLGMGGNEQFF. Written as DNA, the CDR3 is TGTGCCAGCAGCTTGGGGATGGGGGGCAATGAGCAGTTCTTC. Full variable domain (missing parts from reference TRBV7-2 and TRBJ2-1): GAGVSQSPSNKVTEKGKDVELRCDPISGHTALYWYRQSLGQGLEFLIYFQGNSAPDKSGLPSDRFSAERTGGSVSTLTIQRTQQEDSAVYLCASSLGMGGNEQFFGPGTRLTVL.

This chain connects TRBV5-1 to TRBJ2-5, with 8 bases that match TRBD1. V lost 3 bases, J lost 4 bases, and 8 bases stayed unmatched. Germline V gene sequence: CDR1 SGHRS, CDR2 YFSETQ. The CDR3 is made up of 15 amino acids. In DNA, the CDR3 is TGCGCCAGCAGCTACCAGGACAGGGTGGGAGAGACCCAGTACTTC. Translated: CASSYQDRVGETQYF.

This clone was seen more than once but under ten times. The rearrangement uses TRBV20-1 and TRBJ2-3; no clear D gene. The ends were cut back, 8 bases at V and 4 bases at J, with 10 bases in the middle. Germline CDR1 reads DFQATT; CDR2 reads SNEGSKA (reference sequence). This CDR3 is built from 11 residues. CDR3 loop: CSLLDSDTQYF. CDR3 DNA: TGCAGTCTCCTCGACTCAGATACGCAGTATTTT.

This clone was detected only a few times. CDR3 loop: CASASGTYEQYF. CDR3 DNA sequence: TGTGCCAGCGCTAGCGGAACCTACGAGCAGTACTTC. The chain is built from TRBV2 and TRBJ2-7; 7 nucleotides align to TRBD2. Germline loops: CDR1 SNHLY, CDR2 FYNNEI. V gave up 8 bases and J gave up 2 bases; unmatched junction bases: 3. This CDR3 comprises 12 residues.

This clone occurred a few times. J is TRBJ1-1 and V is TRBV7-2; D is perhaps TRBD1 (5 bases). The germline V and J ends were trimmed by 4 bases and 1 base, with 13 bases remaining between them. Looked up from germline, CDR1 is SGHTA and CDR2 is FQGNSA. This CDR3 comprises 15 residues. CDR3 DNA sequence: TGTGCCAGCAGCTGGAGGGGAGCTCCGAACACTGAAGCTTTCTTT. Amino acid sequence: CASSWRGAPNTEAFF.

This clone was counted only a few times. The chain uses TRBV10-3 and TRBJ2-7; TRBD2 aligns across 11 bases. The V segment lost 6 bases and the J segment 4 bases; nucleotides outside the gene matches: 5. The CDR3 loop spans 14 amino acids. Looked up from germline, CDR1 is ENHRY and CDR2 is SYGVKD. The CDR3 sequence: CAIRKTSGSYEQYF. In DNA form, the CDR3 reads TGTGCCATCAGGAAAACTAGCGGGAGTTACGAGCAGTACTTC.